This T cell receptor (beta chain) derives from a study of blood T cell repertoires in COVID-19. Study-level information: Acute-phase and convalescent COVID-19 samples originated in the United States, Italy and Spain.

This clone was counted a single time. Germline CDR1 is SGDLS and CDR2 is YYNGEE. The CDR3 length is 15 residues. The V segment lost 2 bases and the J segment 6 bases; nucleotides outside the gene matches: 4. Study processing details: Nucleated cell counts were estimated from reference gene primer amplification. Method: immunoSEQ multiplex PCR; TCRdb's copy keeps in-frame clones and lacks some. V and J calls plus clone size are reproduced from that table; the DNA served to infer D and trimming. The data hold roughly 180,000 clones, with about 88% observed a single time. The sample was peripheral blood. This receptor was identified in a woman aged 25 to 39 with active or convalescent COVID-19. J is TRBJ2-2 and V is TRBV9; 10 bases line up with TRBD2. CDR3 amino acids: CASSVLAGAAGELFF. CDR3 in DNA: TGTGCCAGCAGCGTGCTAGCGGGGGCCGCCGGGGAGCTGTTTTTT.